This entry concerns a single TCR beta chain. Its antigen is undetermined. This entry is derived from a study of beta chain features in type 1 diabetes. The study's findings and limits: Among all four CD4+ subsets, Type 1 diabetes patients had TCRB CDR3s that were moderately but significantly shorter.

Staining for CD45RO/CCR7/CD25/CD127/CD95/CD27 allowed sorting of CD4+ naive, central memory, regulatory and stem cell-like memory cells. CDR1 is LGHNA and CDR2 is YNFKEQ in the germline V gene. The CDR3 runs to 15 residues. Trimming shortened V by 0 bases and J by 4 bases, and 10 bases separated the two germline ends. The sequenced template was cDNA made from the entire isolated RNA. Assay used: immunoSEQ multiplex PCR; TCRdb lists only in-frame clones, some missing. Among 860,000 or so clones listed, 15% to 20% were seen once. This clonotype originated in a woman aged 18-35 years in good health. The chain has TRBV4-2 and TRBJ1-5; D not resolved. Material for sequencing was naive CD4+ T cells from blood. The CDR3 DNA is TGTGCCAGCAGCCAAGACCCCTTCCTAAATCAGCCCCAGCATTTT. Its translation: CASSQDPFLNQPQHF.